The clone carrying this T cell receptor beta chain has only a few counts. Antigen: not known. The trim removed 8 bases at V and 6 bases at J, leaving 25 bases unmatched. The CDR3 is made up of 19 amino acids. Germline lookup yields CDR1 MGHRA and CDR2 YSYEKL. This sample was taken from a study of T cell repertoires in cytomegalovirus infection. Study-wide points: Cumulated frequencies of public TCR beta families served to identify carriers of CMV plus the relevant HLA. Dominating the ex vivo response were TCR beta clonotypes that were CMV-specific and HLA-C-restricted.

Each CDR3 protein gets one entry after TCRdb re-called the reads with MiXCR. The sample records about 350,000 distinct CDR3 sequences, roughly 34% being singletons. The chain joins TRBV4-1 to TRBJ2-1, with 7 bases matching TRBD2. The sample here was cultured PBMCs, taken from culture after CMV antigen stimulation. This TCR was sampled from a human donor in good health (CMV status not recorded). Some clones in this sample may be carry-over from other donors' samples. CDR3 in DNA: TGCGCCAGCCTACCTTCTTCTGGGCGGGAGCCCACTGGAGGCAATGAGCAGTTCTTC. This encodes CASLPSSGREPTGGNEQFF.